These 2 T cell receptor beta chains were sequenced from one sample in a study of sequential checkpoint blockade in melanoma. Treatment indicated: randomized to nivolumab then ipilimumab (arm A) or the reverse (arm B). This table comes from immunoSEQ multiplex PCR, and its TCRdb copy is limited to in-frame clones, with some not included. The repertoire has around 13,000 clones, 55% to 75% of them found once; the top ten carry roughly 31%. The sequencing here drew on CD8+ T cells sorted from blood (inferred from file names), taken from a patient given nivolumab and ipilimumab in sequence. The receptors originated from a human donor with melanoma.

The chain uses TRBV18 and TRBJ1-2; D call uncertain. Germline V CDR1 and CDR2: KGHSH, LQKENI. The CDR3 length is 15 residues. V was pared by 2 bases and J by 0 bases, with 10 bases between. The CDR3 is CASSPFDGSNYGYTF. Here the CDR3 DNA reads TGTGCCAGCTCACCATTTGACGGGTCTAACTATGGCTACACCTTC.

This clone was detected once. The rearrangement links TRBV10-1 to TRBJ2-3, with D perhaps matching TRBD2 (6 bases). This CDR3 contains 16 residues. Trimming pared 4 bases from V and 3 bases from J, leaving 17 bases between. Germline-derived CDR1 and CDR2 are WNHNN and SYGVQD (reference sequence). CDR3 DNA: TGCGCCAGCAGTGTGATTCCGGGACTTTCAACAGATACGCAGTATTTT. Its translation: CASSVIPGLSTDTQYF.